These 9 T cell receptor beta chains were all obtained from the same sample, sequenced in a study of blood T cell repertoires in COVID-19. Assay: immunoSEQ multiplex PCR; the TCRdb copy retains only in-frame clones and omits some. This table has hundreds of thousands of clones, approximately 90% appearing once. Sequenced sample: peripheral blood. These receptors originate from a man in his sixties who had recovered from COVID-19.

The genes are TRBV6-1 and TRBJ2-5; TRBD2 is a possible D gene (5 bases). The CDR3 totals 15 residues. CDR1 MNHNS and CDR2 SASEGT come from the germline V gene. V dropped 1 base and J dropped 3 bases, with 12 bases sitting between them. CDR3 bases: TGTGCCAGCAGTGAAGGGGCGGGCGCCGAAGAGACCCAGTACTTC. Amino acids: CASSEGAGAEETQYF.

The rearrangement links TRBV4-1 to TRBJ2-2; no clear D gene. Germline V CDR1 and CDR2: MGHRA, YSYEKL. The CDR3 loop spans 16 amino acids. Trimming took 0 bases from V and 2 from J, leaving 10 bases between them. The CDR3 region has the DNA TGCGCCAGCAGCCAAGATGTACAAACCAACACCGGGGAGCTGTTTTTT. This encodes CASSQDVQTNTGELFF.

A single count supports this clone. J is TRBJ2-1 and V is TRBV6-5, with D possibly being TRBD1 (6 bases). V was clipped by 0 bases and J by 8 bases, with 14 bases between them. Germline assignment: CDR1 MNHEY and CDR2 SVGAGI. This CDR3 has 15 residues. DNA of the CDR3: TGTGCCAGCAGTTACTCGGGACACCCTATCGATGAGCAGTTCTTC. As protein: CASSYSGHPIDEQFF.

CDR3: CASRLSGGQGYNEQFF. In nucleotides, the CDR3 is TGCGCCAGCAGACTGAGCGGGGGGCAGGGGTACAATGAGCAGTTCTTC. The chain joins TRBV4-1 to TRBJ2-1; 9 nucleotides agree with TRBD2. Germline CDR1 MGHRA, CDR2 YSYEKL. The V and J ends lost 6 bases and 4 bases, in that order; junction bases with no gene match: 10. The CDR3 is made up of 16 amino acids.

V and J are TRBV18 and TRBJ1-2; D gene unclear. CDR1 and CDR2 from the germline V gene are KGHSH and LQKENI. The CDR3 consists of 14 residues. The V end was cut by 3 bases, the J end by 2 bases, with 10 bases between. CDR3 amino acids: CASSPNDGNYGYTF. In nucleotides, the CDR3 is TGTGCCAGCTCACCCAACGACGGGAACTATGGCTACACCTTC.

CDR3 region: CASKYLGRGQKENTGELFF. The CDR3 coding sequence is TGTGCCAGCAAATACTTAGGCAGGGGTCAGAAAGAGAACACCGGGGAGCTGTTTTTT. This rearrangement joins TRBV27 to TRBJ2-2; perhaps TRBD1 as D (6 bases). Trimming took 7 bases from V and 1 from J, leaving 25 bases between them. This CDR3 spans 19 amino acids. Germline V lookup: CDR1 MNHEY, CDR2 SMNVEV (reference sequence).

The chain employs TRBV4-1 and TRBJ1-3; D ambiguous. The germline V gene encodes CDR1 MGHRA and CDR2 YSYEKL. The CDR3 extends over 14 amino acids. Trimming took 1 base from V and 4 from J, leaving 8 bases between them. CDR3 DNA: TGCGCCAGCAGCCAAGTTGGTGGCGGAAACACCATATATTTT. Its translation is CASSQVGGGNTIYF.

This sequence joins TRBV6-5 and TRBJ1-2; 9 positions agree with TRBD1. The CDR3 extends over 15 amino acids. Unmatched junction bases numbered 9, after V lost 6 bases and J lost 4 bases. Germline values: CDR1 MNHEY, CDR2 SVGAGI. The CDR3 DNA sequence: TGTGCCAGCAGCCCCAACCGGGACAGGGCCTATGGCTACACCTTC. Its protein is CASSPNRDRAYGYTF.

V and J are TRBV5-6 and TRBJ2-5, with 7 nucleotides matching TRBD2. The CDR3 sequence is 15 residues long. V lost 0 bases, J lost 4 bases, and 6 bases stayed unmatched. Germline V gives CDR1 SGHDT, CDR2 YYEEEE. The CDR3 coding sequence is TGTGCCAGCAGCTTGGTCGGCAGGGAGGGAGAGACCCAGTACTTC. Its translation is CASSLVGREGETQYF.